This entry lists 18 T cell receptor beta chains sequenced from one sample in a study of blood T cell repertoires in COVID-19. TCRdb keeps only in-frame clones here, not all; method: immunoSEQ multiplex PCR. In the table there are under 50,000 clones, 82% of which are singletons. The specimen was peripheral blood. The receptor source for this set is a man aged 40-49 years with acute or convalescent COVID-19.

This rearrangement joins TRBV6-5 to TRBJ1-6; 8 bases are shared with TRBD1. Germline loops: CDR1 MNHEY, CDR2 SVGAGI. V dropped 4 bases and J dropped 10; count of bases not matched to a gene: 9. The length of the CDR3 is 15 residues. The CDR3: CASSSHPGGGSPLHF. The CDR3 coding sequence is TGTGCCAGCAGTTCACACCCAGGGGGCGGGTCACCCCTCCACTTT.

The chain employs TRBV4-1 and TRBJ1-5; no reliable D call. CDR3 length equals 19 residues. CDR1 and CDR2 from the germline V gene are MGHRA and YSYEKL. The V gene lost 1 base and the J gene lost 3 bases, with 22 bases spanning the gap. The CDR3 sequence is CASSQVFPPRLSFNQPQHF. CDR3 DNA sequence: TGCGCCAGCAGCCAAGTATTTCCCCCCCGCCTATCCTTCAATCAGCCCCAGCATTTT.

The CDR3 sequence: CAISDFNEQYF. The CDR3 DNA sequence: TGTGCCATCAGTGATTTTAACGAGCAGTACTTC. The chain uses TRBV10-3 and TRBJ2-7; D gene unclear. Germline CDR1 and CDR2: ENHRY and SYGVKD. V was shortened by 3 bases and J by 5 bases, with 5 bases between the two germline ends. The CDR3 length is 11 residues.

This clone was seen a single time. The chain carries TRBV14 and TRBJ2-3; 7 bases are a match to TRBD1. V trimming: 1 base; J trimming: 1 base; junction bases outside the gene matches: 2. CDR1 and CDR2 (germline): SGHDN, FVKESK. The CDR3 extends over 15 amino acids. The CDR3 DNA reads TGTGCCAGCAGCCAAGTGGGACAGCGCACAGATACGCAGTATTTT. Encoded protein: CASSQVGQRTDTQYF. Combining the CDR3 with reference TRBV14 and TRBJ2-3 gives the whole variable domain EAGVTQFPSHSVIEKGQTVTLRCDPISGHDNLYWYRRVMGKEIKFLLHFVKESKQDESGMPNNRFLAERTGGTYSTLKVQPAELEDSGVYFCASSQVGQRTDTQYFGPGTRLTVL.

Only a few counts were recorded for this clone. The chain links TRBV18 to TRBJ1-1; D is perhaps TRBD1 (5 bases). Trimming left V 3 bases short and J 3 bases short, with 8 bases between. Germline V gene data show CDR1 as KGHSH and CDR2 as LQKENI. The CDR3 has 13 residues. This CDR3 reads CASSPQGYTEAFF. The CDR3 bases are TGTGCCAGCTCACCGCAGGGATACACTGAAGCTTTCTTT.

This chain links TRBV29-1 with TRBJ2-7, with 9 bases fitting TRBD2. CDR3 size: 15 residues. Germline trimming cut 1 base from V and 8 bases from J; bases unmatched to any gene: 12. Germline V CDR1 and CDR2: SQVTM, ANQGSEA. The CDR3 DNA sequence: TGCAGCGTTGAAGCTATGACGACCGGGACTAGCAAGCAGTACTTC. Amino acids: CSVEAMTTGTSKQYF.

The CDR3 here is CASSTGQGDSPLHF. CDR3 nucleotide sequence: TGCGCCAGCAGCACGGGACAGGGTGATTCACCCCTCCACTTT. The chain is built from TRBV5-1 and TRBJ1-6; 9 nucleotides match TRBD1. Per the germline V gene, CDR1 is SGHRS and CDR2 is YFSETQ. This CDR3 has 14 amino acids. The junction had 4 bases not matched to a gene; V was cut back by 4 bases and J by 8 bases.

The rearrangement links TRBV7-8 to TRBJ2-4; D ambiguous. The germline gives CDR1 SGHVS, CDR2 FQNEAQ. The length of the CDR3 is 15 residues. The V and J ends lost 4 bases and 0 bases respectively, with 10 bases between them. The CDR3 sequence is CASSSSILAKNIQYF. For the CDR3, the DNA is TGTGCCAGCAGCTCCTCTATACTAGCCAAAAACATTCAGTACTTC.

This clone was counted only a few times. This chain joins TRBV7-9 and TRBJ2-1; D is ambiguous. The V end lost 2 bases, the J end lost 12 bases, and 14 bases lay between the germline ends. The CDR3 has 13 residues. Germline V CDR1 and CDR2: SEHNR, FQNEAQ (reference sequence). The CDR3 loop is CASSLFSMRGQFF. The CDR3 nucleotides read TGTGCCAGCAGCTTATTCTCTATGCGTGGGCAGTTCTTC.

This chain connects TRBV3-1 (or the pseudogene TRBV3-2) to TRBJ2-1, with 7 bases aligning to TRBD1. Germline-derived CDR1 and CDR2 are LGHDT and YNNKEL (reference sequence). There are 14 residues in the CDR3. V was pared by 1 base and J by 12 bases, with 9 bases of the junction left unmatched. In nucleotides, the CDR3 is TGTGCCAGCAGCCAAGCTCTAGGGGGCGCGTCGCAGTTCTTC. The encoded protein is CASSQALGGASQFF.

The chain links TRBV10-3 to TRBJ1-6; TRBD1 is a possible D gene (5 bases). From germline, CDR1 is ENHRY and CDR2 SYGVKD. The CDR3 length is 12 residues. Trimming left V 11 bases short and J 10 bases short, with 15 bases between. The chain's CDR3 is CAVGQAGSPLHF. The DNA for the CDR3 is TGTGCCGTCGGACAAGCTGGGTCACCCCTCCACTTT.

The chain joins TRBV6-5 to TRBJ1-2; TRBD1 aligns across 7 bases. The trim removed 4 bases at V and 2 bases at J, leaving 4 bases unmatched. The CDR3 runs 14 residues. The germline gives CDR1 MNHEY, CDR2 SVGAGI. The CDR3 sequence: CASSFGTANYGYTF. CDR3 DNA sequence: TGTGCCAGCAGTTTCGGGACAGCAAACTATGGCTACACCTTC.

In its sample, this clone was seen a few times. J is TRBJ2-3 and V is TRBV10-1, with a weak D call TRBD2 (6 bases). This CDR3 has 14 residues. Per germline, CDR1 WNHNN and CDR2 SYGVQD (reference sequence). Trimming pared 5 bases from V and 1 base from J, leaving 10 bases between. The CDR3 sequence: CASSTGDRTDTQYF. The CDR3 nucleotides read TGCGCCAGCAGTACGGGGGATCGCACAGATACGCAGTATTTT.

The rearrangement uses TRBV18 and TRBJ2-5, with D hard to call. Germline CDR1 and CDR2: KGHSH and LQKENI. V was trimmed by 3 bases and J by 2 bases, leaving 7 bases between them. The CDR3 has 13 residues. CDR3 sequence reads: CASSPGRQETQYF. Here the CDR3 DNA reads TGTGCCAGCTCACCGGGCCGGCAAGAGACCCAGTACTTC.

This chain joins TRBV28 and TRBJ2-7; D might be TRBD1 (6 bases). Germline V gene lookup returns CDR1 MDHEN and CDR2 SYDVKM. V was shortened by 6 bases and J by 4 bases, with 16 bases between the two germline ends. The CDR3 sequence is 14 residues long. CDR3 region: CASRSPDQGYEQYF. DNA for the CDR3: TGTGCCAGCAGGTCCCCCGATCAGGGGTACGAGCAGTACTTC.

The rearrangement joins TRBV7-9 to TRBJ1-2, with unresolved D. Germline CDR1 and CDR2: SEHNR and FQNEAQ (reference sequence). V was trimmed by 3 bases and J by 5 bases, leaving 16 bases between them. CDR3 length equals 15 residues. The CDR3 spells CASSLGGRDSYGYTF. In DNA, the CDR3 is TGTGCCAGCAGCTTGGGTGGCCGGGATTCTTATGGCTACACCTTC.

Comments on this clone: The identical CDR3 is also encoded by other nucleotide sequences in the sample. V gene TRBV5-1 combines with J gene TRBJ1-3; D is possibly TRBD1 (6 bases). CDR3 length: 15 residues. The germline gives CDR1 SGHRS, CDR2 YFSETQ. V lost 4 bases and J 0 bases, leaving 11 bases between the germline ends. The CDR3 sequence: CASSPGQSSGNTIYF. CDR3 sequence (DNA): TGCGCCAGCAGCCCCGGACAGAGCTCTGGAAACACCATATATTTT.

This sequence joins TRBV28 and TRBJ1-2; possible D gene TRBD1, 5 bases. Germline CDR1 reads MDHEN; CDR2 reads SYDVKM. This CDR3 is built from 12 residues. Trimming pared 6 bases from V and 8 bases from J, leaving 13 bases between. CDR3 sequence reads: CASRETGRGYTF. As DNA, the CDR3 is TGTGCCAGCAGGGAAACAGGTCGGGGCTACACCTTC.